Shown below are 16 T cell receptor beta chains from a single sample sequenced in a study of cytomegalovirus exposure and HLA in healthy donors. Primers: 60 Vbeta forward and 13 Jbeta reverse. The repertoire was sequenced with immunoSEQ multiplex PCR; TCRdb's copy has only in-frame clones and lacks some. The profile covers about 160,000 clones, with around 79% appearing a single time and over 2.5% taken by the ten largest. The sample comprised PBMCs. These receptor sequences come from a female donor in good health and CMV-seronegative.

For the CDR3, the DNA is TGTGCAAGTCGCTTAGCCGGAGAAAGCTCCTACGAGCAGTACTTC. This codes for CASRLAGESSYEQYF. This chain joins TRBV12-2 and TRBJ2-7; TRBD2 is taken as the D call from the table, unchecked against the DNA. TRBV12-2 is a pseudogene locus. The CDR3 covers 15 residues.

The table lists this clone with a few counts. This chain connects TRBV28 to TRBJ1-2, with D possibly being TRBD1 (6 bases). Germline V lookup: CDR1 MDHEN, CDR2 SYDVKM. Trimming stripped 2 bases from V and 5 bases from J, with 15 bases between. The CDR3 extends over 15 amino acids. The chain's CDR3 is CASSLNPPTGYGYTF. CDR3 in DNA: TGTGCCAGCAGTTTAAATCCCCCGACAGGTTATGGCTACACCTTC.

This clone was observed a single time. The chain employs TRBV19 and TRBJ1-6, with D perhaps TRBD1 (5 bases). The CDR3 is made up of 15 amino acids. V was pared by 5 bases and J by 3 bases, with 11 bases between. The germline V gene encodes CDR1 LNHDA and CDR2 SQIVND (reference sequence). CDR3 in DNA: TGTGCCAGTAGTGTTGACACAGGCTATAATTCACCCCTCCACTTT. It is translated as CASSVDTGYNSPLHF.

The chain carries TRBV7-2 and TRBJ1-6; 9 positions agree with TRBD1. V lost 5 bases to trimming and J lost 10 bases; unmatched junction nucleotides: 12. CDR3 length: 16 amino acids. From germline, CDR1 is SGHTA and CDR2 FQGNSA. The CDR3 spells CASSVGQGRRGSPLHF. For the CDR3, the DNA is TGTGCCAGCAGCGTGGGACAGGGTCGAAGAGGGTCACCCCTCCACTTT.

The sample holds one count of this clone. V and J are TRBV6-6 and TRBJ1-1; D not certain. Trimming removed 5 bases from V and 4 bases from J, with 11 bases in between. The CDR3 is 13 residues long. CDR1 MNHNY and CDR2 SVGAGI come from the germline V gene (reference sequence). CDR3 DNA sequence: TGTGCCAGCAGTCCGCTACTTGCCACTGAAGCTTTCTTT. The encoded protein is CASSPLLATEAFF.

The sample holds a few counts of this clone. The rearrangement uses TRBV7-7 and TRBJ2-2; perhaps TRBD1 as D (6 bases). CDR3 length: 14 residues. Germline-derived CDR1 and CDR2 are SSHAT and FNYEAQ (reference sequence). In DNA form, the CDR3 reads TGTGCTAGCCGCCCGGGACACCTTACCGGGGAGCTGTTTTTT. Amino acid sequence: CASRPGHLTGELFF.

The V and J genes are TRBV19 and TRBJ1-1; a weak D match, TRBD1 (6 bases). From germline, CDR1 is LNHDA and CDR2 SQIVND (reference sequence). CDR3 length equals 12 residues. The V end was cut by 7 bases, the J end by 3 bases, with 9 bases between. CDR3 region: CASKDRDTEAFF. The CDR3 nucleotides are TGTGCCAGTAAGGACAGAGACACTGAAGCTTTCTTT.

V usage is TRBV6-5 and J usage is TRBJ1-4; D is uncertain. The germline V gene has CDR1 MNHEY and CDR2 SVGAGI. V lost 4 bases to trimming and J lost 0 bases, with 6 bases between them. The CDR3 has 14 residues. CDR3 region: CASSWSPTNEKLFF. DNA of the CDR3: TGTGCCAGCAGTTGGAGCCCAACTAATGAAAAACTGTTTTTT.

This sequence joins TRBV7-6 and TRBJ1-1; TRBD1 is a possible D gene (6 bases). The CDR3 covers 15 residues. CDR1 and CDR2 from the germline V gene are SGHVS and FNYEAQ. The germline V and J ends were trimmed by 5 bases and 4 bases, with 17 bases remaining between them. Here the CDR3 DNA reads TGTGCCAGCAGCCCCGGCCCAGGGGAGAGCACTGAAGCTTTCTTT. Its translation: CASSPGPGESTEAFF.

V gene TRBV7-2 combines with J gene TRBJ1-1, with 7 bases matching TRBD1. After removal of 5 bases from V and 4 bases from J, the junction contained 10 bases not matched to a gene. The CDR3 runs 15 residues. Germline lookup yields CDR1 SGHTA and CDR2 FQGNSA. The CDR3 DNA reads as TGTGCCAGCAGCCGAACAGAGGGGGCGGTCACTGAAGCTTTCTTT. Translation: CASSRTEGAVTEAFF. The full variable domain, with the rest looked up from reference TRBV7-2 and TRBJ1-1, is GAGVSQSPSNKVTEKGKDVELRCDPISGHTALYWYRQSLGQGLEFLIYFQGNSAPDKSGLPSDRFSAERTGGSVSTLTIQRTQQEDSAVYLCASSRTEGAVTEAFFGQGTRLTVV.

This chain connects TRBV30 to TRBJ1-6; D is undetermined. Germline V gene data show CDR1 as GTSNPN and CDR2 as SVGIG (reference sequence). The CDR3 loop spans 15 amino acids. Trimming took 0 bases from V and 7 from J, leaving 13 bases between them. CDR3 in DNA: TGTGCCTGGAGTGTAGCCCGAGCAGGAAATTCACCCCTCCACTTT. Amino acid sequence: CAWSVARAGNSPLHF.

The chain has TRBV25-1 and TRBJ2-3; no firm D call. Germline V gives CDR1 MGHDK, CDR2 SYGVNS. This CDR3 contains 12 residues. V was clipped by 4 bases and J by 0 bases, with 2 bases between them. CDR3 nucleotides: TGTGCCAGCAGTGCGAGCACAGATACGCAGTATTTT. As protein: CASSASTDTQYF.

This sequence joins TRBV10-3 and TRBJ1-1; D gene unclear. V was clipped by 6 bases and J by 1 base, with 12 bases between them. Germline V gives CDR1 ENHRY, CDR2 SYGVKD. The CDR3 contains 14 residues. CDR3 protein: CAISGRDRNTEAFF. Here the CDR3 DNA reads TGTGCCATCAGCGGCCGGGATAGGAACACTGAAGCTTTCTTT.

The rearrangement links TRBV7-2 to TRBJ1-2; 7 nucleotides align to TRBD1. The V segment lost 5 bases and the J segment 7 bases; nucleotides outside the gene matches: 7. CDR1 SGHTA and CDR2 FQGNSA come from the germline V gene. The CDR3 runs 13 residues. CDR3: CASSRDSGLGYTF. The CDR3 DNA sequence: TGTGCCAGCAGCCGGGACAGCGGACTTGGCTACACCTTC.

This sequence joins TRBV28 and TRBJ2-6; possible D gene TRBD1, 5 bases. V shed 7 bases and J shed 0 bases, with 13 bases lying between them. In germline, CDR1 is MDHEN, CDR2 SYDVKM. This CDR3 contains 16 residues. CDR3 residues: CASTPDTLSGANVLTF. The CDR3 DNA reads as TGTGCCAGCACCCCGGACACACTCTCTGGGGCCAACGTCCTGACTTTC. Using reference TRBV28 and TRBJ2-6 for the parts outside the CDR3, the full variable domain is DVKVTQSSRYLVKRTGEKVFLECVQDMDHENMFWYRQDPGLGLRLIYFSYDVKMKEKGDIPEGYSVSREKKERFSLILESASTNQTSMYLCASTPDTLSGANVLTFGAGSRLTVL.

This chain uses TRBV28 with TRBJ1-2, with D unresolved. The germline V gene encodes CDR1 MDHEN and CDR2 SYDVKM. The CDR3 extends over 14 amino acids. Trimming removed 7 bases from V and 4 bases from J, with 16 bases in between. Here the CDR3 DNA reads TGTGCCAGCACCTCATCCGGACTCCTCTATGGCTACACCTTC. Translating it yields CASTSSGLLYGYTF.